The 14 T cell receptor beta chains presented below share a single source sample, sequenced in a study of T cells after yellow fever vaccination. TCRdb itself ran the 5' RACE reads through MiXCR, one entry per CDR3 protein. The sample records almost 600,000 distinct CDR3 sequences, roughly 14% being singletons. Sequences were derived from PBMCs, sampled on the day of the yellow fever booster vaccination. These receptors came from a man between 25 and 39 years old who received the YFV17D yellow fever vaccine.

V is TRBV15 and J is TRBJ1-2; D is unclear. Trimming left V 0 bases short and J 3 bases short, with 14 bases between. Germline V gives CDR1 LNHNV, CDR2 YYDKDF (reference sequence). The CDR3 runs to 16 residues. Here the CDR3 reads CATSRDRGNGDYGYTF. CDR3 sequence (DNA): TGTGCCACCAGCAGAGATCGCGGGAACGGGGACTATGGCTACACCTTC.

This clonotype occurred a few times. The chain is built from TRBV6-5 and TRBJ2-7, with a possible D match to TRBD2 (5 bases). With 2 bases removed from V and 7 bases from J, the gap between germline ends came to 15 bases. The CDR3 is 14 residues long. Germline V CDR1 and CDR2: MNHEY, SVGAGI. For the CDR3, the DNA is TGTGCCAGCAGTTACGTAGAGAGGGCGTATGAGCAGTACTTC. Translation gives CASSYVERAYEQYF.

This clonotype was seen a handful of times. The rearrangement links TRBV29-1 to TRBJ2-5, with TRBD1 matching over 9 bases. Germline CDR1 reads SQVTM; CDR2 reads ANQGSEA. Trimming at V came to 8 bases and at J to 0 bases, leaving 16 bases not matched to a gene. The CDR3 contains 17 residues. CDR3 bases: TGCAGCACCCGTGCCCACAGGGGGCGCGAGTACCAAGAGACCCAGTACTTC. It encodes CSTRAHRGREYQETQYF. The full variable domain, in which reference TRBV29-1 and TRBJ2-5 provide the parts outside the CDR3, is SAVISQKPSRDICQRGTSLTIQCQVDSQVTMMFWYRQQPGQSLTLIATANQGSEATYESGFVIDKFPISRPNLTFSTLTVSNMSPEDSSIYLCSTRAHRGREYQETQYFGPGTRLLVL.

This clonotype has a handful of counts. This chain uses TRBV29-1 with TRBJ2-3; D possibly corresponds to TRBD1 (5 bases). Germline values: CDR1 SQVTM, CDR2 ANQGSEA. The CDR3 contains 14 residues. V lost 3 bases to trimming and J lost 7 bases, with 17 bases between them. The CDR3, as DNA: TGCAGCGTTGAGTGGGGCGAGTGGGCCCATACGCAGTATTTT. Translating it yields CSVEWGEWAHTQYF.

The sample holds a few counts of this clonotype. The chain recombines TRBV5-1 with TRBJ2-5, with 9 bases lining up with TRBD1. This CDR3 is 16 amino acids long. Germline V gene sequence: CDR1 SGHRS, CDR2 YFSETQ. The ends lost 2 bases at V and 5 bases at J; junction bases unmatched: 10. CDR3 sequence: CASSFGKGQGLETQYF. The CDR3 DNA sequence: TGCGCCAGCAGCTTCGGGAAGGGACAGGGCCTCGAGACCCAGTACTTC.

The chain couples TRBV6-6 to TRBJ1-4; D may be TRBD1 (5 bases). V was pared by 11 bases and J by 8 bases, with 12 bases between. Germline assignment: CDR1 MNHNY and CDR2 SVGAGI (reference sequence). This CDR3 contains 11 residues. CDR3 in amino acids: CAAARGEKLFF. CDR3 DNA sequence: TGTGCCGCCGCAAGGGGCGAAAAACTGTTTTTT.

This clonotype was recorded at least ten times. Here the CDR3 DNA reads TGCGCCAGCAGCCAAGAGGCCGGTAACACCGGGGAGCTGTTTTTT. Translation: CASSQEAGNTGELFF. This chain joins TRBV4-3 and TRBJ2-2; D is unclear. CDR1 LGHNA and CDR2 YSLEER come from the germline V gene. CDR3 size: 15 residues. Between the trimmed V and J ends, which lost 0 bases and 2 bases, there was a span of 7 bases.

This chain uses TRBV20-1 with TRBJ2-1; 9 bases are shared with TRBD2. This CDR3 region has 17 residues. Germline V gene data show CDR1 as DFQATT and CDR2 as SNEGSKA (reference sequence). V shed 0 bases, J shed 5 bases, and the junction held 11 bases outside the gene matches. The CDR3 nucleotides read TGCAGTGCTAGAGATTTTCGGCGACTAGCGGCGGACAATGAGCAGTTCTTC. This sequence encodes CSARDFRRLAADNEQFF.

This clonotype was seen only a few times. The rearrangement joins TRBV12-3 or TRBV12-4 to TRBJ1-5, with D possibly TRBD1 on 5 matching bases. V was cut by 7 bases and J by 9 bases, with 13 bases left in between. This CDR3 is built from 12 residues. DNA for the CDR3: TGTGCCAGCACCTCAAGGGGAGGGCCCCAGCATTTT. Its translation is CASTSRGGPQHF.

The chain employs TRBV6-2 or TRBV6-3 and TRBJ2-3; D is perhaps TRBD2 (6 bases). The germline V gene has CDR1 MNHEY and CDR2 SVGEGT. This CDR3 contains 12 residues. Deletions cut 11 bases from V and 4 bases from J, with 13 bases between. This chain's CDR3 is CAGGTRPDTQYF. The CDR3 DNA reads TGTGCCGGGGGGACTCGACCAGATACGCAGTATTTT.

This clonotype showed up just a few times. The rearrangement uses TRBV18 and TRBJ2-3; D is unclear. Germline V gives CDR1 KGHSH, CDR2 LQKENI. The CDR3 spans 13 residues. Trimming took off 0 bases at V and 2 bases at J, with 3 bases between the two ends. CDR3 protein: CASSPPLTDTQYF. DNA for the CDR3: TGTGCCAGCTCACCACCGCTCACAGATACGCAGTATTTT. The variable domain in full, completed from reference TRBV18 and TRBJ2-3, reads NAGVMQNPRHLVRRRGQEARLRCSPMKGHSHVYWYRQLPEEGLKFMVYLQKENIIDESGMPKERFSAEFPKEGPSILRIQQVVRGDSAAYFCASSPPLTDTQYFGPGTRLTVL.

This clonotype was counted many times. The chain links TRBV5-1 to TRBJ1-2; possibly TRBD1 for D (6 bases). Germline V gives CDR1 SGHRS, CDR2 YFSETQ. V was clipped by 0 bases and J by 0 bases, with 18 bases between them. The CDR3 is made up of 18 amino acids. Here the CDR3 reads CASSLDGGRTKANYGYTF. The CDR3 DNA sequence: TGCGCCAGCAGCTTGGATGGGGGCAGGACCAAAGCTAACTATGGCTACACCTTC.

This chain connects TRBV20-1 to TRBJ2-3; 10 nucleotides line up with TRBD2. The CDR3 spans 16 residues. Trimming took 1 base from V and 2 from J; bases not matched to a gene: 6. The germline CDR1 and CDR2 sequences are DFQATT and SNEGSKA (reference sequence). The CDR3 region has the DNA TGCAGTGCTAGAGCGTTGCTAGCGGGAGTCACAGATACGCAGTATTTT. This codes for CSARALLAGVTDTQYF.

This clonotype was seen a few times. The V call is TRBV2, the J call TRBJ2-2; D call uncertain. Trimming left V 6 bases short and J 8 bases short, with 16 bases between. The germline CDR1 and CDR2 sequences are SNHLY and FYNNEI. The CDR3 totals 14 residues. CDR3 sequence (DNA): TGTGCCAGCAGGGATCCGGGCCTAACAGGGGAGCTGTTTTTT. It translates to CASRDPGLTGELFF.